The 19 T cell receptor beta chains below were found in one sample sequenced in a study of pediatric ulcerative colitis. Libraries were prepared by immunoSEQ multiplex PCR; TCRdb keeps only in-frame clonotypes and omits some of them. The sample has about 60,000 clones; about nine tenths are singletons. The source material was blood. Every receptor here comes from a boy younger than 18 who was a control in a study of pediatric ulcerative colitis.

This clone was counted a few times. This chain links TRBV15 with TRBJ1-5; D unresolved. Trimming removed 5 bases from V and 2 bases from J, with 10 bases in between. The CDR3 runs 14 residues. Germline CDR1 is LNHNV and CDR2 is YYDKDF (reference sequence). CDR3 protein: CATSFRVGNQPQHF. CDR3 in DNA: TGTGCCACCAGCTTCCGCGTAGGCAATCAGCCCCAGCATTTT.

This rearrangement joins TRBV19 to TRBJ2-1; D not resolved. CDR1 is LNHDA and CDR2 is SQIVND in the germline V gene (reference sequence). CDR3 size: 14 residues. V dropped 5 bases and J dropped 4 bases, with 12 bases sitting between them. The CDR3 DNA reads as TGTGCCAGTAGTGGAACCGAAGGGTACAATGAGCAGTTCTTC. Its translation: CASSGTEGYNEQFF.

This sequence joins TRBV18 and TRBJ2-1, with 9 bases aligning to TRBD2. The CDR3 has 18 amino acids. Germline V lookup: CDR1 KGHSH, CDR2 LQKENI. Germline trimming cut 4 bases from V and 2 bases from J; bases unmatched to any gene: 12. The CDR3 sequence is CASSQPRVAGGAYNEQFF. The CDR3 DNA sequence: TGTGCCAGCTCACAACCGAGGGTCGCGGGAGGGGCCTACAATGAGCAGTTCTTC. Together with reference TRBV18 and TRBJ2-1, the CDR3 gives the full variable domain: NAGVMQNPRHLVRRRGQEARLRCSPMKGHSHVYWYRQLPEEGLKFMVYLQKENIIDESGMPKERFSAEFPKEGPSILRIQQVVRGDSAAYFCASSQPRVAGGAYNEQFFGPGTRLTVL.

J is TRBJ2-7 and V is TRBV7-2; a weak D match, TRBD1 (7 bases). The CDR3 consists of 15 residues. Between the trimmed V and J ends, which lost 5 bases and 7 bases, there was a span of 21 bases. Germline CDR1 reads SGHTA; CDR2 reads FQGNSA. The CDR3: CASSTIAGGLGEQYF. DNA of the CDR3: TGTGCCAGCAGCACAATCGCAGGGGGGCTCGGGGAGCAGTACTTC.

The V and J genes are TRBV7-9 and TRBJ1-2, with D hard to call. The V gene's germline CDR1 is SEHNR and CDR2 FQNEAQ (reference sequence). The ends were cut back, 1 base at V and 6 bases at J, with 9 bases in the middle. The CDR3 is made up of 13 amino acids. The CDR3 spells CASSLEREDGYTF. CDR3 DNA: TGTGCCAGCAGCTTAGAGAGGGAGGATGGCTACACCTTC.

V gene TRBV6-1 combines with J gene TRBJ1-5, with 7 nucleotides matching TRBD1. V dropped 8 bases and J dropped 6; count of bases not matched to a gene: 13. The CDR3 spans 15 residues. The germline gives CDR1 MNHNS, CDR2 SASEGT. The CDR3 loop reads CASGPAGDSGQPQHF. Written as DNA, the CDR3 is TGTGCCAGCGGACCTGCGGGGGACAGCGGTCAGCCCCAGCATTTT.

The chain has TRBV5-1 and TRBJ2-7, with D tentatively TRBD1 or TRBD2 (6 bases each). CDR3 length: 15 residues. From germline, CDR1 is SGHRS and CDR2 YFSETQ. Trimming took off 0 bases at V and 7 bases at J, with 17 bases between the two ends. The CDR3 DNA sequence: TGCGCCAGCAGCTTGGTTTTCAGGGGCGGAGGGGAGCAGTACTTC. Amino acid sequence: CASSLVFRGGGEQYF. Full variable domain (outside the CDR3, taken from reference TRBV5-1 and TRBJ2-7): KAGVTQTPRYLIKTRGQQVTLSCSPISGHRSVSWYQQTPGQGLQFLFEYFSETQRNKGNFPGRFSGRQFSNSRSEMNVSTLELGDSALYLCASSLVFRGGGEQYFGPGTRLTVT.

In nucleotides, the CDR3 is TGTGCCAGCAGGTGGTCCCGACAGGGAGATATCCTCCACTATGGCTACACCTTC. Amino acid sequence: CASRWSRQGDILHYGYTF. This sequence joins TRBV7-3 and TRBJ1-2; 7 bases line up with TRBD1. V gave up 6 bases and J gave up 3 bases; unmatched junction bases: 19. The CDR3 has 18 amino acids. CDR1 is SGHTA and CDR2 is FQGTGA in the germline V gene. The full variable domain, in which reference TRBV7-3 and TRBJ1-2 provide the parts outside the CDR3, is GAGVSQTPSNKVTEKGKYVELRCDPISGHTALYWYRQSLGQGPEFLIYFQGTGAADDSGLPNDRFFAVRPEGSVSTLKIQRTERGDSAVYLCASRWSRQGDILHYGYTFGSGTRLTVV.

The genes are TRBV19 and TRBJ2-7; D is unclear. CDR3 length: 13 amino acids. With 6 bases removed from V and 3 bases from J, the gap between germline ends came to 12 bases. Germline-derived CDR1 and CDR2 are LNHDA and SQIVND (reference sequence). In DNA form, the CDR3 reads TGTGCCAGTAGCCAAAACCGTCGCTACGAGCAGTACTTC. Protein sequence: CASSQNRRYEQYF.

The chain carries TRBV4-1 and TRBJ1-5; tentatively, D is TRBD1 (6 bases). The germline gives CDR1 MGHRA, CDR2 YSYEKL. The CDR3 runs 15 residues. The V gene lost 0 bases and the J gene lost 7 bases, with 13 bases spanning the gap. CDR3 nucleotide sequence: TGCGCCAGCAGCCAAGAGCAGGGGCTGGAGCAGCCCCAGCATTTT. Amino acids: CASSQEQGLEQPQHF.

This clone was detected a few times. The chain has TRBV9 and TRBJ1-2; D is undetermined. CDR1 is SGDLS, CDR2 YYNGEE, per germline. There are 12 residues in the CDR3. V was trimmed by 4 bases and J by 8 bases, leaving 12 bases between them. The CDR3 is CASSSQESGYTF. CDR3 DNA: TGTGCCAGCAGCTCCCAGGAGTCCGGCTACACCTTC. The variable domain in full, completed from reference TRBV9 and TRBJ1-2, reads DSGVTQTPKHLITATGQRVTLRCSPRSGDLSVYWYQQSLDQGLQFLIQYYNGEERAKGNILERFSAQQFPDLHSELNLSSLELGDSALYFCASSSQESGYTFGSGTRLTVV.

V usage is TRBV11-2 and J usage is TRBJ1-1, with 7 bases that match TRBD1. V trimming: 6 bases; J trimming: 1 base; junction bases outside the gene matches: 11. CDR1 is SGHAT and CDR2 is FQNNGV in the germline V gene. This CDR3 comprises 16 residues. The CDR3 DNA reads TGTGCCAGCAGACCCCACGGGGACAGACAGAACACTGAAGCTTTCTTT. Its translation is CASRPHGDRQNTEAFF. Combining the CDR3 with reference TRBV11-2 and TRBJ1-1 gives the whole variable domain EAGVAQSPRYKIIEKRQSVAFWCNPISGHATLYWYQQILGQGPKLLIQFQNNGVVDDSQLPKDRFSAERLKGVDSTLKIQPAKLEDSAVYLCASRPHGDRQNTEAFFGQGTRLTVV.

The V gene is TRBV29-1, the J gene TRBJ2-7; D unresolved. The CDR3 extends over 14 amino acids. The ends were cut back, 0 bases at V and 7 bases at J, with 16 bases in the middle. Germline V gives CDR1 SQVTM, CDR2 ANQGSEA. The CDR3 DNA follows: TGCAGCGTTGAAGATCTTTTGCGTTCAGGAGAGCAGTACTTC. Translated: CSVEDLLRSGEQYF.

V and J are TRBV27 and TRBJ1-5; D not resolved. Germline CDR1 and CDR2: MNHEY and SMNVEV (reference sequence). There are 14 residues in the CDR3. Trimming stripped 6 bases from V and 1 base from J, with 10 bases between. The CDR3 here is CASSPPGSNQPQHF. DNA for the CDR3: TGTGCCAGCAGCCCCCCGGGAAGCAATCAGCCCCAGCATTTT.

The V and J genes are TRBV6-5 and TRBJ1-2; 9 nucleotides line up with TRBD1. Germline lookup yields CDR1 MNHEY and CDR2 SVGAGI. The CDR3 has 16 residues. The junction had 6 bases not matched to a gene; V was cut back by 0 bases and J by 4 bases. The CDR3 DNA reads as TGTGCCAGCAGTTACTCGAGCCCGGGACAGGGCTATGGCTACACCTTC. Its protein is CASSYSSPGQGYGYTF.

The V and J genes are TRBV2 and TRBJ2-1; 7 bases fit TRBD2. After removal of 6 bases from V and 7 bases from J, the junction contained 9 bases not matched to a gene. This CDR3 comprises 14 residues. Germline V gene sequence: CDR1 SNHLY, CDR2 FYNNEI. CDR3 nucleotides: TGTGCCAGCAGCGGGGTGACTAGCTTTAATGAGCAGTTCTTC. Translation gives CASSGVTSFNEQFF.

The chain uses TRBV6-1 and TRBJ2-3, with D possibly called TRBD1 or TRBD2 (5 bases each). CDR1 and CDR2 (germline): MNHNS, SASEGT. V was trimmed by 2 bases and J by 7 bases, leaving 16 bases between them. The CDR3 covers 15 residues. This chain's CDR3 is CASSEPGPAHHTQYF. In DNA form, the CDR3 reads TGTGCCAGCAGTGAACCGGGACCAGCACACCATACGCAGTATTTT.

The rearrangement uses TRBV9 and TRBJ1-4, with D unclear. Germline assignment: CDR1 SGDLS and CDR2 YYNGEE. V lost 4 bases and J 8 bases, leaving 15 bases between the germline ends. The CDR3 totals 14 residues. The CDR3 DNA follows: TGTGCCAGCAGCAAAGACCCCCGGAAGGAAAAACTGTTTTTT. This sequence encodes CASSKDPRKEKLFF.

The V and J genes are TRBV6-5 and TRBJ1-1; 7 nucleotides align to TRBD1. The CDR3 has 15 amino acids. V was pared by 3 bases and J by 0 bases, with 4 bases of the junction left unmatched. Germline V CDR1 and CDR2: MNHEY, SVGAGI. In DNA, the CDR3 is TGTGCCAGCAGTTATGGGGGACAGATGAACACTGAAGCTTTCTTT. It encodes CASSYGGQMNTEAFF.